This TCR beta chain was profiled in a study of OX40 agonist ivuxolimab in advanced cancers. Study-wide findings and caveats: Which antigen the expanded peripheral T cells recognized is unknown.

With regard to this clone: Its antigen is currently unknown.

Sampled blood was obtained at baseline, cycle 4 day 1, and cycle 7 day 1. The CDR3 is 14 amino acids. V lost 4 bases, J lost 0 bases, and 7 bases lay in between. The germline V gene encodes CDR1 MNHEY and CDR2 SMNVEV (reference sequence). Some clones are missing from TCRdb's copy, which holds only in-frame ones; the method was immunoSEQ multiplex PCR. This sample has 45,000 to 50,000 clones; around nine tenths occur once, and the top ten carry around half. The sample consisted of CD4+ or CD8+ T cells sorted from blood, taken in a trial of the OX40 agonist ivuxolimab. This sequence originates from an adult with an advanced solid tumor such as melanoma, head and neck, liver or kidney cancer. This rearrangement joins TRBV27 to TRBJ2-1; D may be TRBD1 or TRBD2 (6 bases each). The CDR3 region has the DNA TGTGCCAGCAGTTGGGGGGCCTCCTACAATGAGCAGTTCTTC. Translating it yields CASSWGASYNEQFF.